The clone carrying this T cell receptor beta chain was picked up many times. Its antigen is unknown. The data are from a study of CD8 T cells in ankylosing spondylitis. Regarding the study as a whole: A TCR beta motif made of fewer than 10 highly homologous variants seemed typical of ankylosing spondylitis blood. Researchers reportedly found disease-linked clones significantly enriched in matched ankylosing spondylitis synovial fluid.

TCRdb re-analysed the 5' RACE reads in MiXCR, keeping a single row per CDR3 protein. Among roughly 130,000 distinct CDR3 sequences, around 15% were seen once, and the ten largest hold around 3%. Germline values: CDR1 KGHSH, CDR2 LQKENI. This CDR3 is built from 12 residues. Trimming cost V 3 bases and J 0 bases, with 2 bases left between them. This receptor was identified in a female donor with ankylosing spondylitis or in good health (not recorded which). Sequenced material: blood, either unsorted or a sorted T cell fraction (not recorded which). The V gene is TRBV18, the J gene TRBJ2-5; D unresolved. The chain's CDR3 is CASSPYQETQYF. The CDR3 DNA follows: TGTGCCAGCTCACCGTACCAAGAGACCCAGTACTTC.